This note documents a single T cell receptor beta chain sequence. The sequenced fragment ends 3 residues before the CDR3 boundary, so the rest is inferred from the germline J gene. Libraries were prepared by immunoSEQ multiplex PCR; TCRdb keeps only in-frame clonotypes and omits some of them. Its listing shows 27,000 or so clones. This sample was taken from a study of T cells in women clearing cervical HPV infection. The overall study: Cases were women with histologically confirmed HPV16-related CIN3 or worse, including 2 invasive cancers. Blood came at first lesion visit for cases, post-clearance for controls.

Trimming left V 0 bases short and J 4 bases short, with 26 bases between. The CDR3 is 19 amino acids. The sample taken for sequencing was blood buffy coat. The clonotype comes from a woman aged 18 to 75 with a cervical HPV16 infection that either progressed to CIN3+ or cleared (not recorded which). The chain uses TRBV5-3 and TRBJ2-7; D might be TRBD1 or TRBD2, each matching 5 bases. TRBV5-3 is recorded as an ORF, its role being uncertain. CDR3 sequence reads: CARSLAVGRECRRTYEQYF. Partial CDR3 DNA: TGTGCCAGAAGCTTGGCGGTCGGCAGGGAGTGTAGGCGAACGTACGAG.